The 7 T cell receptor beta chains reported below all come from one sample, sequenced in a study of blood T cell repertoires in COVID-19. The method was immunoSEQ multiplex PCR; TCRdb's version includes in-frame clones alone and lacks a portion of them. The sample shows about 300,000 clones, more than 75% of them seen only once. Sequenced: PBMCs or T cells enriched from blood (not recorded which). Receptors were obtained from a man aged 25-40 years who had recovered from COVID-19.

In DNA form, the CDR3 reads TGTGCCAGTATTGGGCGGGGGGAGACAGATACGCAGTATTTT. It is translated as CASIGRGETDTQYF. V gene TRBV19 combines with J gene TRBJ2-3; 8 bases line up with TRBD2. The V gene end was trimmed by 7 bases and the J gene end by 3 bases; junction bases not matched to a gene: 6. The V gene's germline CDR1 is LNHDA and CDR2 SQIVND (reference sequence). CDR3 length: 14 residues.

This chain uses TRBV5-4 with TRBJ1-1; 10 bases line up with TRBD1. Germline V gene lookup returns CDR1 SGHNT and CDR2 YYREEE (reference sequence). The length of the CDR3 is 14 residues. DNA of the CDR3: TGTGGTCCCGGGACAGGGGTTGGGAACACTGAAGCTTTCTTT. Amino acids: CGPGTGVGNTEAFF. Filled out from reference TRBV5-4 and TRBJ1-1, the complete variable domain reads ETGVTQSPTHLIKTRGQQVTLRCSSQSGHNTVSWYQQALGQGPQFIFQYYREEENGRGNFPPRFSGLQFPNYSSELNVNALELDDSALYLCGPGTGVGNTEAFFGQGTRLTVV.

The J gene is TRBJ1-1, the V gene TRBV7-9; maybe TRBD1 (5 bases). Germline values: CDR1 SEHNR, CDR2 FQNEAQ (reference sequence). V lost 1 base and J 3 bases, leaving 15 bases between the germline ends. This CDR3 has 16 residues. The CDR3 region is CASSLGREVRDTEAFF. In DNA, the CDR3 is TGTGCCAGCAGCTTAGGCCGCGAGGTCAGGGACACTGAAGCTTTCTTT. Based on the CDR3 plus reference TRBV7-9 and TRBJ1-1, the full variable domain is DTGVSQNPRHKITKRGQNVTFRCDPISEHNRLYWYRQTLGQGPEFLTYFQNEAQLEKSRLLSDRFSAERPKGSFSTLEIQRTEQGDSAMYLCASSLGREVRDTEAFFGQGTRLTVV.

This clone came up a few times. This chain connects TRBV6-5 to TRBJ2-1, with D unresolved. The germline CDR1 and CDR2 sequences are MNHEY and SVGAGI. The CDR3 contains 13 residues. With 4 bases removed from V and 7 bases from J, the gap between germline ends came to 11 bases. The CDR3: CASSLRLENEQFF. As DNA, the CDR3 is TGTGCCAGCAGTTTAAGACTGGAAAATGAGCAGTTCTTC.

The rearrangement joins TRBV5-1 to TRBJ1-5, with unresolved D. The CDR3 consists of 15 residues. CDR1 SGHRS and CDR2 YFSETQ come from the germline V gene. The ends were cut back, 3 bases at V and 3 bases at J, with 13 bases in the middle. Here the CDR3 reads CASSSRGGPNQPQHF. CDR3 DNA sequence: TGCGCCAGCAGCTCACGGGGTGGCCCCAATCAGCCCCAGCATTTT.

This clone was seen a handful of times. The J gene is TRBJ1-6, the V gene TRBV27; tentative D call: TRBD1 (6 bases). CDR1 and CDR2 from the germline V gene are MNHEY and SMNVEV (reference sequence). V was trimmed by 2 bases and J by 7 bases, leaving 12 bases between them. There are 15 residues in the CDR3. The CDR3 DNA reads as TGTGCCAGCAGTTTAAGCCGGGGGGCCAATTCACCCCTCCACTTT. This translates into CASSLSRGANSPLHF.

The V gene is TRBV5-6, the J gene TRBJ1-5, with 7 nucleotides matching TRBD1. V shed 4 bases, J shed 4 bases, and the junction held 5 bases outside the gene matches. The CDR3 extends over 14 amino acids. From germline, CDR1 is SGHDT and CDR2 YYEEEE. The CDR3 DNA sequence: TGTGCCAGCAGCACCGGGGACAGAAATCAGCCCCAGCATTTT. Translated: CASSTGDRNQPQHF.